Listed here is a single T cell receptor beta chain. At least ten counts were recorded for this clonotype. Its antigen specificity is not known. Base qualities are not at hand, and no much larger clone is one base apart. This sample is part of a study of T-cell memory formation after mild COVID-19 (dated by TCRdb to the early 2020s). About the full investigation: Most TCR sequence clusters were specific to one of the two donors. The cohort was made up of two young adult volunteers, one female and one male, who were previously healthy. In a couple of donors, T-cell clones that expanded and contracted after mild COVID-19 were tracked by sequencing TCRalpha and TCRbeta repertoires over time. The investigation overall reported the following: The second-wave clones that peaked on day 37 were not confirmed to be SARS-CoV-2 specific. Some responding clones were detected in pre-infection memory, suggesting pre-existing cross-reactive memory T cells joined the SARS-CoV-2 response. Only two mild cases were covered in the study, and larger cohorts including severe cases with pre-infection samples were considered necessary. From day 15 to 85, contracting clones showed balanced CD4/CD8 phenotypes, whereas a second wave of clones that expanded from day 15 to 37 leaned towards CD4+. Contracting CD4+ clones turned up mainly in the CM and EM memory subsets, whereas EMRA was where CD8+ clones were enriched.

The sequencing machine was an Illumina NovaSeq 6000. TCRalpha and TCRbeta cDNA libraries were built by 5'RACE with constant-segment primers, adding sample barcodes and unique molecular identifiers. RNA was extracted from every sample with Trizol reagent. Libraries were amplified in two PCR steps, with a second sample barcode and Illumina TruSeq adapters added in the second step. Sequencing of the libraries was done on an Illumina NovaSeq, producing 2 x 150 bp paired-end reads. Per the original workflow: With migec v1.2.7, reads were demultiplexed and then collapsed into UMI-guided consensus sequences. Using mixcr v2.1.11, UMI consensuses were aligned to TRA and TRB V and J templates and then assembled into clonotypes. A clonotype was counted as expanded or contracted only when both edgeR and NoisET called the clonotype significant, with the noise models trained on biological replicates. edgeR calls used a false discovery rate-adjusted p below 0.01 and a log2 fold-change threshold of 1. PCA with hierarchical clustering of max-normalized trajectories of the 1000 most abundant clonotypes was used as exploratory dynamics analysis. The CD4 or CD8 phenotype of responding clones was assigned using the separately sequenced CD4+ and CD8+ repertoires. TCRdb's own reprocessing of the public reads used fastp at Q25 and MiXCR and kept productive beta chains. Each CDR3 protein gets just one entry, which takes the most common genes and DNA from the rows behind it. The authors' filters were not applied to this entry. The sample table lists about 350,000 distinct CDR3 sequences, 20% of them with a count of one. 20% to 25% of the sample lies in the top ten.

PBMCs were isolated by Ficoll-Paque density gradient centrifugation. From the cysteine up to the phenylalanine, the CDR3 has a length of 13 residues. Only the CDR3 portion is preserved as DNA: 39 bases, with reading frame beginning at the first base. The V and J ends are trimmed by 2 bases and 3 bases, leaving 7 bases between them. In the germline V gene, CDR1 corresponds to SGHTA and CDR2 to FQGNSA. The chain joins TRBV7-2 to TRBJ1-1; TRBD1 is perhaps the D gene, given 6 matching bases. The source of this sequence is a man aged 18 to 29 who had mild COVID-19 (a few samples of this study predate the infection). The sample titles of this study are shuffled in the database, so cell type and time point are left out; the donor was told from shared clones. What was sequenced was PBMCs or a T cell subset sorted from them (not recorded which). At the DNA level, the sequence is TGTGCCAGCAGCTTACGACAGGACACTGAAGCTTTCTTT. This yields the protein CASSLRQDTEAFF.